Listed below are T cell receptor beta chains from one sample, sequenced in a study of PD-L1 blockade in urothelial cancer. Libraries were prepared by immunoSEQ multiplex PCR; TCRdb keeps only in-frame clonotypes and omits some of them. The sample lists 55,000 to 80,000 clones; 81% were seen once. Sample: PBMCs, taken around atezolizumab (anti-PD-L1) treatment. Receptors originate from a man between 65 and 85 years old with urothelial cancer. CDR3s include the opening cysteine and the closing phenylalanine or tryptophan. A D gene is named only where the DNA matches it firmly. Only some rows state a clone size, as once, few, many or a class for expanded clones.

.	TRBD2	TRBV7-9	TRBJ2-1	TGTGCCAGCAGGCCCGTCAGGCTAGCGGCTCTACAGCAGTTCTTC	CASRPVRLAALQQFF
.	.	TRBV5-1	TRBJ2-1	TGCGCCAGCAGCTTATTCCAGGGAACTTACAATGAGCAGTTCTTC	CASSLFQGTYNEQFF
.	TRBD2	TRBV6-5	TRBJ2-7	TGTGCCAGCAGTTACAGGGTAGCGGGAGGAAGAGAGCAGTACTTC	CASSYRVAGGREQYF
.	TRBD2	TRBV9	TRBJ2-5	TGTGCCAGCAGCGGGACCGGGACTAGCGGGGAGACCCAGTACTTC	CASSGTGTSGETQYF
.	TRBD1	TRBV7-2	TRBJ2-4	TGTGCCAGCAGCACCCACAGGGGGAGGATTCAGTACTTC	CASSTHRGRIQYF
.	TRBD1	TRBV19	TRBJ1-4	TGTGCCAGTAGTTCTACCGGGACAGGGGATGAAAAACTGTTTTTT	CASSSTGTGDEKLFF
.	.	TRBV7-2	TRBJ1-2	TGTGCCAGCAGCTTTAAGTTTGCGGGGGCTGGCTACACCTTC	CASSFKFAGAGYTF
.	TRBD2	TRBV9	TRBJ2-1	TGTGCCAGCAGCGTAGTGTTAGCGGGAGAAGGCGAGCAGTTCTTC	CASSVVLAGEGEQFF
.	.	TRBV7-6	TRBJ2-6	TGTGCCAGCAGCTTAATCGGGACACCCAACTCTGGGGCCAACGTCCTGACTTTC	CASSLIGTPNSGANVLTF
.	.	TRBV19	TRBJ1-2	TGTGCCAGTAGTTCTCCAGGGAGGAACTATGGCTACACCTTC	CASSSPGRNYGYTF
.	.	TRBV7-9	TRBJ2-7	TGTGCCAGCAGCTTAGTCGTGGGCAACTCCTACGAGCAGTACTTC	CASSLVVGNSYEQYF
.	.	TRBV7-3	TRBJ2-2	TGTGCCAGCAGCCAAAGTAGGAGCACCGGGGAGCTGTTTTTT	CASSQSRSTGELFF
.	.	TRBV28	TRBJ1-2	TGTGCCAGCAGTTTTAATGGCAGAAGTGGCTACACCTTC	CASSFNGRSGYTF
.	.	TRBV2	TRBJ2-4	TGTGCCAGCAGCCCGTGGCAGACGGGAAAAAACATTCAGTACTTC	CASSPWQTGKNIQYF
few	.	TRBV6-6	TRBJ2-1	TGTGCCAGCAACCTACAGGGTTACAATGAGCAGTTCTTC	CASNLQGYNEQFF
.	TRBD2	TRBV7-9	TRBJ2-6	TGTGCCAGCACCCCCTCGGGACTAGCTACCTCTGGGGCCAACGTCCTGACTTTC	CASTPSGLATSGANVLTF
few	.	TRBV29-1	TRBJ2-1	TGCAGCGCCGGGGTGGCTAGCGAGCAGTTCTTC	CSAGVASEQFF
.	.	TRBV6-1	TRBJ2-1	TGTGCCAGCAGCCTGACAGCATACAATGAGCAGTTCTTC	CASSLTAYNEQFF
.	TRBD1	TRBV7-6	TRBJ2-5	TGTGCCAGCAGCCAACAGGGGTCGCAAGAGACCCAGTACTTC	CASSQQGSQETQYF
.	TRBD1	TRBV5-1	TRBJ1-4	TGCGCCAGCAGCTTCGGGACAGATAATGAAAAACTGTTTTTT	CASSFGTDNEKLFF
few	.	TRBV5-4	TRBJ1-1	TGTGCCAGCAGCCTCGGGACAAAGGGCGGGTTGAACACTGAAGCTTTCTTT	CASSLGTKGGLNTEAFF
.	TRBD1	TRBV19	TRBJ1-2	TGTGCCAGTAGGCGCCGGGACAGGGGTATCTATGGCTACACCTTC	CASRRRDRGIYGYTF
.	.	TRBV10-3	TRBJ2-1	TGTGCCATCACCGATGGGGCTAGAAATAATGAGCAGTTCTTC	CAITDGARNNEQFF
.	.	TRBV30	TRBJ2-5	TGTGCCTGGAGTACAGGGATCGTGGAGACCCAGTACTTC	CAWSTGIVETQYF
.	.	TRBV5-5	TRBJ1-2	TGTGCCAGCAGCTGGGCACCCAACTATGGCTACACCTTC	CASSWAPNYGYTF
.	.	TRBV6-6	TRBJ2-7	TGTGCCAGCAGCAACCGGGTCAGGGCGTACGAGCAGTACTTC	CASSNRVRAYEQYF
.	TRBD2	TRBV5-1	TRBJ2-2	TGCGCCAGCAGCTTCGAGAGCGGGACGAACACCGGGGAGCTGTTTTTT	CASSFESGTNTGELFF
.	.	TRBV11-2	TRBJ1-4	TGTGCCAGCAGCTCCGGGACTCTTGAAAAACTGTTTTTT	CASSSGTLEKLFF
.	.	TRBV18	TRBJ2-5	TGTGCCAGCTCACCTATCGGCTCGGGCCAAGAGACCCAGTACTTC	CASSPIGSGQETQYF
.	TRBD1	TRBV2	TRBJ1-4	TGTGCCAGCGAAGGACAGGGCCAGAATGAAAAACTGTTTTTT	CASEGQGQNEKLFF
.	TRBD1	TRBV9	TRBJ2-5	TGTGCCAGCAGCGTAGGGACAGGGGGCGGAGAGACCCAGTACTTC	CASSVGTGGGETQYF
.	.	TRBV4-1	TRBJ1-1	TGCGCCAGCAGCCAGACAGACCCGAACACTGAAGCTTTCTTT	CASSQTDPNTEAFF
.	.	TRBV9	TRBJ2-1	TGTGCCAGCAGCCCTGGACAGAACTACAATGAGCAGTTCTTC	CASSPGQNYNEQFF
.	TRBD1	TRBV7-6	TRBJ2-1	TGTGCCAGCAGCCCCCGGACAGGTTGGTACAATGAGCAGTTCTTC	CASSPRTGWYNEQFF
.	.	TRBV7-9	TRBJ1-1	TGTGCCAGCAGCTTCCAGATTCCTGAAGCTTTCTTT	CASSFQIPEAFF
.	.	TRBV9	TRBJ2-3	TGTGCCAGCAGCCGGGACTGGGGCGACACAGATACGCAGTATTTT	CASSRDWGDTDTQYF
.	TRBD2	TRBV28	TRBJ2-5	TGTGCCAGCAGTAAGCGGGGGGGGGAGACCCAGTACTTC	CASSKRGGETQYF
.	TRBD2	TRBV27	TRBJ2-5	TGTGCCAGCAGTCTCCGACTAGCGGCAGAGACCCAGTACTTC	CASSLRLAAETQYF
.	.	TRBV2	TRBJ2-2	TGTGCCAGCAACCTAAGTCCCGGGACACCCTGGTTTTTT	CASNLSPGTPWFF
once	TRBD1	TRBV29-1	TRBJ2-1	TGCAGCGTTGTGGGGACAGGGGTTGGGGAGCAGTTCTTC	CSVVGTGVGEQFF
.	.	TRBV2	TRBJ2-5	TGTGCCAGCAGTGAATTGGCGGCGGAGACCCAGTACTTC	CASSELAAETQYF
.	TRBD2	TRBV18	TRBJ2-3	TGTGCCAGCTCACTTCCGGGACTAGCGGAAGATCTTAGCACAGATACGCAGTATTTT	CASSLPGLAEDLSTDTQYF
.	.	TRBV6-1	TRBJ1-5	TGTGCCAGCAGTGGCCTTACAGGCTATAGCAATCAGCCCCAGCATTTT	CASSGLTGYSNQPQHF
.	TRBD1	TRBV30	TRBJ2-7	TGTGCCTGGAGTGTACTGGCCAGGGGGCTTGGCTACGAGCAGTACTTC	CAWSVLARGLGYEQYF
once	TRBD1	TRBV11-2	TRBJ2-7	TGTGCCAGCCCCTCCACGGGACAGAGATACGAGCAGTACTTC	CASPSTGQRYEQYF